The entry that follows covers one T cell receptor beta chain sequence. The source of the sample is a study of blood T cell repertoires in COVID-19. Study summary: The United States, Italy and Spain provided the acute and convalescent COVID-19 samples.

Authors' data handling: Amplification with reference gene primers provided the estimates of nucleated cell counts. Sequencing used immunoSEQ multiplex PCR; TCRdb keeps in-frame clones, though not all of them. That table furnishes V, J and clone size, whereas the DNA furnished D and trimming. The sample carries roughly 260,000 clones, 82% recorded once. CDR3 length: 13 amino acids. Germline loops: CDR1 SNHLY, CDR2 FYNNEI. V was pared by 7 bases and J by 0 bases, with 9 bases between. The chain joins TRBV2 to TRBJ1-2; TRBD1 might be the D (6 bases). This receptor was taken from a woman aged 80 or over with active or convalescent COVID-19. The sequenced sample consisted of peripheral blood. The CDR3 here is CASNRETNYGYTF. CDR3 bases: TGTGCCAGCAACAGGGAAACTAACTATGGCTACACCTTC.